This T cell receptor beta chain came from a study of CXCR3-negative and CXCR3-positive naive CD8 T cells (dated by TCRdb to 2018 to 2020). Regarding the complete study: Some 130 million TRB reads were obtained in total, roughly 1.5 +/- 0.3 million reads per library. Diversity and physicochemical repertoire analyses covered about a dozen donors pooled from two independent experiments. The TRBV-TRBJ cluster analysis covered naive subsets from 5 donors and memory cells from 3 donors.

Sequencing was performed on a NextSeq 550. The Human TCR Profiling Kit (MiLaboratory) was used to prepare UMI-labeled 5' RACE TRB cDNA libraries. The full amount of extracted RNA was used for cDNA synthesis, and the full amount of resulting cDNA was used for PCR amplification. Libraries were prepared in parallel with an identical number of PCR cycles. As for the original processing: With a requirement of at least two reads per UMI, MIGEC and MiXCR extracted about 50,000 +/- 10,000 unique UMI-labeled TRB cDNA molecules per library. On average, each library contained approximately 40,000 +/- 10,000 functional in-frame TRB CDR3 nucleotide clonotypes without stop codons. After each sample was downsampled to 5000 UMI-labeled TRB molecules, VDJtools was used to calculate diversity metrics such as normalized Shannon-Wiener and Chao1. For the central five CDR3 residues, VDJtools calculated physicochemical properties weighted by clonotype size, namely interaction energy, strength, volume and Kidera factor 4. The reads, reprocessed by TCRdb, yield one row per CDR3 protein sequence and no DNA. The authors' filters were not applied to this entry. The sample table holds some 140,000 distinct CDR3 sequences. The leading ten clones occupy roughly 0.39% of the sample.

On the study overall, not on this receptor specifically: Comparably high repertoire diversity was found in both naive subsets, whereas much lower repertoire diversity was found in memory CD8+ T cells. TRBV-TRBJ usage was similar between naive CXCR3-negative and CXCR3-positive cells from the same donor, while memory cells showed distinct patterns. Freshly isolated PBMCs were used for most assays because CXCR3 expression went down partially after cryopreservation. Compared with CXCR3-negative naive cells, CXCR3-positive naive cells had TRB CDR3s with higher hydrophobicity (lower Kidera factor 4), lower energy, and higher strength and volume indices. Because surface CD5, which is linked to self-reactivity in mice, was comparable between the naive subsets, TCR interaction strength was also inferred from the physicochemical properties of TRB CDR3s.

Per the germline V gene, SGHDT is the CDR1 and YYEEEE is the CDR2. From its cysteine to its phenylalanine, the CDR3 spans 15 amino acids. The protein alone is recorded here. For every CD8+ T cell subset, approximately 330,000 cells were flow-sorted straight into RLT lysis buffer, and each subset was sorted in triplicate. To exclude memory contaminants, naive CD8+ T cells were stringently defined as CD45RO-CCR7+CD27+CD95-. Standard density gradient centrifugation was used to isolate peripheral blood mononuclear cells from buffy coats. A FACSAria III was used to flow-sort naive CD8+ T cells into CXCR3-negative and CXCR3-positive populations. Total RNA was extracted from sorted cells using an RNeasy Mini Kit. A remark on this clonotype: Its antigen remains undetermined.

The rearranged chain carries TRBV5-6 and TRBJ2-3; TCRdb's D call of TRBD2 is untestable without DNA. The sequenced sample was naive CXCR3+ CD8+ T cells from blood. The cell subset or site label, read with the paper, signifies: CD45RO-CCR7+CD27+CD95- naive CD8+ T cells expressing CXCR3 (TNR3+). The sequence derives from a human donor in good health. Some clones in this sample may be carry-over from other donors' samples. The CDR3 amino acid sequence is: CASSLRLEGTDTQYF.